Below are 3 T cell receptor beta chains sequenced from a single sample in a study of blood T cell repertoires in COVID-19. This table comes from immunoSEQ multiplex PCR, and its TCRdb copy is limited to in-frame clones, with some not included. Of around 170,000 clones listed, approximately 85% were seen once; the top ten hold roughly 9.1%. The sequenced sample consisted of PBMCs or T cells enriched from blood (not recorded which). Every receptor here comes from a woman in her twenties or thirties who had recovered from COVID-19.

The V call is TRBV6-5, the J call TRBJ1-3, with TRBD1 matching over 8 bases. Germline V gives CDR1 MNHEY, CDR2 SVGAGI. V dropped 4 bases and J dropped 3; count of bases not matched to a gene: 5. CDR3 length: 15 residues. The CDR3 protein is CASSFPTGVGNTIYF. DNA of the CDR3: TGTGCCAGCAGTTTTCCGACAGGGGTTGGAAACACCATATATTTT.

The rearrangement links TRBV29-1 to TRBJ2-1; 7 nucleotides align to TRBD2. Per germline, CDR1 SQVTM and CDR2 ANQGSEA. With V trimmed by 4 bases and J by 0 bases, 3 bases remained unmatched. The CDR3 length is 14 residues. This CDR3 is CSVVGGSSYNEQFF. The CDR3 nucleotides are TGCAGCGTTGTGGGCGGGAGCTCCTACAATGAGCAGTTCTTC.

The CDR3 protein is CASSLEGGRSQETQYF. In DNA, the CDR3 is TGCGCCAGCAGCTTGGAAGGCGGGAGGTCCCAAGAGACCCAGTACTTC. The J gene is TRBJ2-5, the V gene TRBV5-1, with 8 bases fitting TRBD2. From germline, CDR1 is SGHRS and CDR2 YFSETQ. Trimming removed 0 bases from V and 1 base from J; junction bases left unmatched: 5. This CDR3 is built from 16 residues.